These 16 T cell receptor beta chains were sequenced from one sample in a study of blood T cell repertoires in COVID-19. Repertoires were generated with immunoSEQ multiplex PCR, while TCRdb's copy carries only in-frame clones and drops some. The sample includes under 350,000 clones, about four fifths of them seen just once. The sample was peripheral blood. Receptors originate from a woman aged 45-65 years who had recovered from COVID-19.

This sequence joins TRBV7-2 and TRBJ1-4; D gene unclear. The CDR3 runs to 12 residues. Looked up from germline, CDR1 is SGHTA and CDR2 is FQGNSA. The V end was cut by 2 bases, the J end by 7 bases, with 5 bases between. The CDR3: CASSLSSEKLFF. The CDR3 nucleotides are TGTGCCAGCAGCTTAAGTAGTGAAAAACTGTTTTTT.

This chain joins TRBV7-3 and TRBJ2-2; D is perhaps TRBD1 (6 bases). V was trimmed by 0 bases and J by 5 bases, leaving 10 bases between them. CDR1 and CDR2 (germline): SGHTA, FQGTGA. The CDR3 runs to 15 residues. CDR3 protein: CASSLTGGRTGELFF. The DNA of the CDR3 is TGTGCCAGCAGCTTAACTGGGGGCCGGACCGGGGAGCTGTTTTTT.

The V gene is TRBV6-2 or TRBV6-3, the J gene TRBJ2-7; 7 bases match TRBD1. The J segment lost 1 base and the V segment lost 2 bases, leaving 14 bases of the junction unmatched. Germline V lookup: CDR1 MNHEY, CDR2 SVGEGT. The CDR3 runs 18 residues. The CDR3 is CASSYSPQRWDSSYEQYF. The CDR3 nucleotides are TGTGCCAGCAGTTACAGCCCCCAGCGGTGGGACAGTTCCTACGAGCAGTACTTC.

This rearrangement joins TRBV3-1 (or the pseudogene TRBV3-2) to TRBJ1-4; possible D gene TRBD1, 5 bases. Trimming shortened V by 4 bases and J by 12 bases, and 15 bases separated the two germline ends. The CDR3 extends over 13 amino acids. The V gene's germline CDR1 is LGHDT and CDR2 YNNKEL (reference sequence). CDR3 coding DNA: TGTGCCAGCAGCCCCCAGGGTGGGTGGGAACTGTTTTTT. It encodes CASSPQGGWELFF.

CDR3 amino acids: CASSLGSGVGGYTF. The DNA for the CDR3 is TGTGCCAGCAGTTTGGGCTCAGGGGTGGGCGGCTACACCTTC. This rearrangement joins TRBV28 to TRBJ1-2; D may be TRBD1 (6 bases). The germline V gene has CDR1 MDHEN and CDR2 SYDVKM. Deletions cut 3 bases from V and 8 bases from J, with 16 bases between. This CDR3 spans 14 amino acids.

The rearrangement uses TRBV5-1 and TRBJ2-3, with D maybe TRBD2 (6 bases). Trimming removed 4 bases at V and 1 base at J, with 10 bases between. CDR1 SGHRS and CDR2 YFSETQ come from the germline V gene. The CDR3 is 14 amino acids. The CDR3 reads CASSPASGTDTQYF. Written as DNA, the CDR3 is TGCGCCAGCAGCCCAGCTAGCGGCACAGATACGCAGTATTTT.

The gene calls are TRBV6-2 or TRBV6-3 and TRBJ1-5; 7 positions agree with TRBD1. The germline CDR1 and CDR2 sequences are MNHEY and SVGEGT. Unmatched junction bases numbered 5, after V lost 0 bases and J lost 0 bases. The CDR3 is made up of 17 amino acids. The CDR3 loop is CASSYSWDSYSNQPQHF. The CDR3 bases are TGTGCCAGCAGTTACTCCTGGGACAGCTATAGCAATCAGCCCCAGCATTTT.

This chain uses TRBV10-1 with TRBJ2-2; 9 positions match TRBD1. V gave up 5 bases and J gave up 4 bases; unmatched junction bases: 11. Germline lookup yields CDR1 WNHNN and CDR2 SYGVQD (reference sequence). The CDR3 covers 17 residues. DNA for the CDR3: TGCGCCAGCAGTAGGCCCTGGGGGACAGGGTCCACCGGGGAGCTGTTTTTT. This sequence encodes CASSRPWGTGSTGELFF.

CDR3 residues: CASSLVAPWSPTGTYQETQYF. DNA of the CDR3: TGCGCCAGCAGCTTGGTGGCTCCTTGGTCCCCGACAGGGACGTACCAAGAGACCCAGTACTTC. The V call is TRBV5-1, the J call TRBJ2-5; 7 nucleotides align to TRBD1. Unmatched junction bases numbered 20, after V lost 0 bases and J lost 0 bases. The CDR3 runs to 21 residues. Germline V gives CDR1 SGHRS, CDR2 YFSETQ.

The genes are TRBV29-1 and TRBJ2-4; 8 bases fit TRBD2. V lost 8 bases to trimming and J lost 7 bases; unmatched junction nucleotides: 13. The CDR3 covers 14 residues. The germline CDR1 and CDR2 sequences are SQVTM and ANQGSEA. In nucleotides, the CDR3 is TGCAGCTCGACCTCGGGGGGGGCGACGAACATTCAGTACTTC. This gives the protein CSSTSGGATNIQYF. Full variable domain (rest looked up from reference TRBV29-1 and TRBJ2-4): SAVISQKPSRDICQRGTSLTIQCQVDSQVTMMFWYRQQPGQSLTLIATANQGSEATYESGFVIDKFPISRPNLTFSTLTVSNMSPEDSSIYLCSSTSGGATNIQYFGAGTRLSVL.

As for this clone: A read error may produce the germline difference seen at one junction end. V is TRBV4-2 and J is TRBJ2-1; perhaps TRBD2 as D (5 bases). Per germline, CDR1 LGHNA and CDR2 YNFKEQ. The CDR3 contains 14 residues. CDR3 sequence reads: CASSLRAPDGDPVF. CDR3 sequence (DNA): TGTGCCAGCAGTCTCCGGGCCCCAGACGGGGATCCGGTCTTC.

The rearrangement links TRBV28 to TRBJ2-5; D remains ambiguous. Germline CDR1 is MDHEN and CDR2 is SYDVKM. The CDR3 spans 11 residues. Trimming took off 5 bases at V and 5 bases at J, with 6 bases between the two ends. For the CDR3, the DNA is TGTGCCAGCAGTCAGGCGGAGACCCAGTACTTC. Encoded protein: CASSQAETQYF.

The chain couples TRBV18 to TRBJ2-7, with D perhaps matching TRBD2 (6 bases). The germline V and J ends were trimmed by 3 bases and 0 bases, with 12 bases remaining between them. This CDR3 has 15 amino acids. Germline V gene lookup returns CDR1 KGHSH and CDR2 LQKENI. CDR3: CASSPGGDLSYEQYF. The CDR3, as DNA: TGTGCCAGCTCACCCGGCGGGGACCTCTCCTACGAGCAGTACTTC. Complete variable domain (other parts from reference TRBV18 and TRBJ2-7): NAGVMQNPRHLVRRRGQEARLRCSPMKGHSHVYWYRQLPEEGLKFMVYLQKENIIDESGMPKERFSAEFPKEGPSILRIQQVVRGDSAAYFCASSPGGDLSYEQYFGPGTRLTVT.

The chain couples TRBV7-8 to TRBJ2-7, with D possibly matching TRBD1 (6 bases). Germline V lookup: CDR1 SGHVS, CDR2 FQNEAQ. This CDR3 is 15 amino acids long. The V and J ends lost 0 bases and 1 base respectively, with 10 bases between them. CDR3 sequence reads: CASSLARDRSYEQYF. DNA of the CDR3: TGTGCCAGCAGCTTAGCGAGAGACAGGTCCTACGAGCAGTACTTC.

The CDR3 is CASSQGTSVPQETQYF. The CDR3 nucleotides are TGTGCCAGCAGCCAGGGGACTAGCGTCCCCCAAGAGACCCAGTACTTC. V gene TRBV3-1 (or the pseudogene TRBV3-2) combines with J gene TRBJ2-5; 10 bases align to TRBD2. Germline loops: CDR1 LGHDT, CDR2 YNNKEL (reference sequence). This CDR3 region has 16 residues. The V and J ends lost 3 bases and 1 base, in that order; junction bases with no gene match: 5.

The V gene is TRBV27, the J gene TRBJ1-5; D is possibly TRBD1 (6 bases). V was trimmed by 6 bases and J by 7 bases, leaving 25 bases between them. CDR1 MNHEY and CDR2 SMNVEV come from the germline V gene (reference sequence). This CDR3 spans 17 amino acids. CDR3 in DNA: TGTGCCAGCAGGAGCCCGGGGGCGCGGGAGGTTTGGCAGCCCCAGCATTTT. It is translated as CASRSPGAREVWQPQHF.